This TCR beta chain was captured by sequencing in a study of PD-1 blockade in classical Hodgkin lymphoma (dated by TCRdb to about 2020). With respect to the entire study: Nivolumab dosing was 3 mg/kg intravenously every 2 weeks, continuing until either disease progression or unacceptable toxicity. The study used CyTOF and TCR beta sequencing to define a peripheral blood immune signature of response to PD-1 blockade in classical Hodgkin lymphoma.

Taken with the paper, the label for time point translates to: cycle 4 day 1 (C4D1), after five to seven weeks of nivolumab. Every trial patient had relapsed after autologous stem cell transplantation, and cohorts A, B and C differed in prior brentuximab vedotin exposure. A Miltenyi CD4+ T cell isolation kit was used for magnetic negative selection to purify CD4+ T cells from thawed PBMCs. The trial cohort was composed of approximately 56 patients with relapsed/refractory classical Hodgkin lymphoma, for whom complete response, partial response or progressive disease was recorded as best overall response. In the multi-cohort phase II CheckMate 205 trial, trial patients received single-agent nivolumab. Best overall response was determined by an independent review committee according to the 2007 International Working Group response criteria. Trial PBMCs were obtained immediately prior to nivolumab initiation (C1D1) and on therapy at cycle 2 day 1 and cycle 4 day 1. After peripheral blood was drawn into 8 mL Vacutainer Cell Preparation Tubes, PBMCs were isolated by centrifugation and then cryopreserved. Purified CD4+ and CD8+ fractions were prepared only for cases where an additional PBMC sample was available. Magnetically labelled cells were removed on LS columns in a quadroMACS separator, and the flow-through was collected as the purified fraction.

Remarks on this clone: Its antigen remains undetermined. No base-level quality is on record; no much larger clone is a single base apart.

Genomic DNA was isolated using the Qiagen DNeasy kit from unsorted PBMCs as well as from negatively selected CD4+ and CD8+ fractions. TCR beta CDR3 regions were subjected to amplification by immunoSEQ multiplex PCR with primers that anneal to V and J segments. A synthetic immune receptor repertoire was used to minimize amplification bias, and any remaining bias was removed computationally after sequencing. The source study handled its data this way. Custom Python scripts were used to quantify repertoire diversity as the Shannon entropy index. Unsorted, CD4+ and CD8+ repertoires were examined separately, except in combined analyses, for which CD4+ and CD8+ sequences were merged in silico. A clone was considered expanded if an increase in frequency of at least 2-fold after treatment relative to C1D1 was found, and a pseudocount of 0.5 was applied to clones undetected at baseline. Singleton clones were defined as clones with 0 or 1 copy at C1D1, and non-singleton clones were defined as clones with 2 or more copies. Clones expanded in unsorted samples were labelled as CD4+, CD8+ or unknown by matching protein sequences in sorted samples from the same patient. Wilcoxon tests were applied to paired samples to test diversity changes from C1D1 to C4D1. Imported from immuneACCESS, the table was reduced by TCRdb to in-frame sequences with V and J called. These copies leave out some clones; in studies compared against another copy, an unresolved V gene accounts for under half, and the cause of the remainder is not known. V, J and clone size are those of that table, while D and trimming were read from the DNA. This sample comprises tens of thousands of clones, roughly 80% of them detected only once. The ten most abundant clones make up 2.5% to 3.5% of the sample.

The CDR3 numbers 14 residues from cysteine through phenylalanine. The retained sequence is limited to the CDR3, 42 bases, with the frame set at the first base. CDR1 and CDR2, looked up from the germline V gene (reference sequence), are LNHDA and SQIVND. At the junction V is shortened by 2 bases and J by 3 bases; bases outside the gene matches: 3. Findings and caveats that apply to the study as a whole: Newly diagnosed patients were reported to have lower baseline TCR diversity than healthy donors, and relapsed/refractory patients were reported to have lower baseline TCR diversity still. Lower diversity was observed in patients in whom nivolumab was started less than 1 year after ASCT, and these patients were excluded from later analyses so that confounding by immune reconstitution would be avoided. Trial patients achieving complete response had baseline diversity similar to newly diagnosed patients, whereas partial responders and progressors had significantly lower diversity. Only a single clinical trial cohort was studied, and what caused the repertoire differences, possibly disease activity or prior therapy, remained undefined. A significant rise by C4D1 was seen in CD4+ but not CD8+ TCR diversity (p=0.0027 vs p=0.16), with the rise being most apparent in complete responders (p=0.02).

The sequence joins TRBV19 to TRBJ1-1; TRBD1 fits 7 bases in the junction. Sequencing was performed on CD4+ T cells from blood, taken before the fourth cycle of nivolumab. The receptor comes from a human donor with classical Hodgkin lymphoma. The nucleotide sequence is TGTGCCAGTAGTATAATCGACAGGGACACTGAAGCTTTCTTT. This translates into CASSIIDRDTEAFF.